This T cell receptor (beta chain) was captured in a study of shared clonotypes between healthy human individuals. V dropped 2 bases and J dropped 0 bases, with 11 bases sitting between them. The CDR3 is 16 residues long. The V gene's germline CDR1 is MGHRA and CDR2 YSYEKL. Source study methods: Junction-only immunoSEQ data arrived without quality scores, meaning filtering differed. The data were produced by immunoSEQ multiplex PCR, yet TCRdb's version contains in-frame clones alone and is incomplete. V and J calls and clone size are as listed in that table; D and trimming were resolved from the DNA. The table includes about 1 million clones, approximately 70% detected once.

The clonotype originates from a man aged 18 to 29 in good health. The chain joins TRBV4-1 to TRBJ2-4; D is undetermined. The sequenced material came from memory CD4+ T cells sorted from blood. Subset in this sample: CD45RA-negative fraction. The CDR3 DNA is TGCGCCAGCAGCCAACTGCCCACCCTAGCCAAAAACATTCAGTACTTC. It specifies CASSQLPTLAKNIQYF.